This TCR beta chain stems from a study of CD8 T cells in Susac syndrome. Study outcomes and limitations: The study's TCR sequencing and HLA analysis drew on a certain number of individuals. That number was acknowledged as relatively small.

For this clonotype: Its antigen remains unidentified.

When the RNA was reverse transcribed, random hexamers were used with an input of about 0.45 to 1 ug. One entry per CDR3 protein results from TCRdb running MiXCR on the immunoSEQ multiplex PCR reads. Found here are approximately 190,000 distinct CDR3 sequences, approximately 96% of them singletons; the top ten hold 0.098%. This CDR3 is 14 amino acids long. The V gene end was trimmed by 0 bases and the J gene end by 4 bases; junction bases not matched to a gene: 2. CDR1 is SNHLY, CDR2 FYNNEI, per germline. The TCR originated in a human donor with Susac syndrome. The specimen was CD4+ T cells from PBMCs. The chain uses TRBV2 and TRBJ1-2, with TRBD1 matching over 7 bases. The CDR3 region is CASSEAQGGYGYTF. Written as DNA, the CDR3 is TGTGCCAGCAGTGAAGCGCAGGGGGGCTATGGCTACACCTTC.